Below, 17 T cell receptor beta chains from the same sample are listed, as sequenced in a study of siplizumab effects on memory and regulatory T cells. These receptors' targets are unknown. Libraries were prepared by immunoSEQ multiplex PCR; TCRdb keeps only in-frame clonotypes and omits some of them. This repertoire shows 15,000 to 20,000 clones, 44% found once; its top ten account for about 6%. The mixed lymphocyte reaction cells were cocultured at 37°C for around six days. Sequencing was done on a sample of CFSE-low (dividing) CD4+ T cells sorted from an allogeneic mixed lymphocyte reaction. Receptor source: a human donor in good health; the cells came from an allogeneic mixed lymphocyte reaction. Some clones in this sample may be carry-over from other donors' samples.

In its sample, this clone was seen a few times. This chain connects TRBV6-5 to TRBJ2-2; 9 positions agree with TRBD1. The V segment lost 6 bases and the J segment 7 bases; nucleotides outside the gene matches: 6. From germline, CDR1 is MNHEY and CDR2 SVGAGI. The CDR3 runs 14 residues. The CDR3 DNA follows: TGTGCCAGCAGCCTTACAGGGGGCTACGGGGAGCTGTTTTTT. Translation gives CASSLTGGYGELFF.

The rearrangement uses TRBV2 and TRBJ2-5; 7 nucleotides agree with TRBD1. CDR1 is SNHLY, CDR2 FYNNEI, per germline. CDR3 length: 15 residues. With V trimmed by 7 bases and J by 5 bases, 13 bases remained unmatched. Here the CDR3 reads CASTTRQGPLETQYF. CDR3 bases: TGTGCCAGCACCACCCGACAGGGACCATTGGAGACCCAGTACTTC.

This clone is judged medium-sized. Other DNA sequences of this sample code for an identical CDR3. The chain links TRBV18 to TRBJ1-5; D gene uncertain. Trimming pared 6 bases from V and 0 bases from J, leaving 6 bases between. Germline CDR1 and CDR2: KGHSH and LQKENI. This CDR3 contains 13 residues. The CDR3 region is CASSPGSNQPQHF. The CDR3 coding sequence is TGTGCCAGCTCCCCGGGTAGCAATCAGCCCCAGCATTTT.

The chain joins TRBV5-1 to TRBJ2-5, with D maybe TRBD1 (5 bases). Germline V gene sequence: CDR1 SGHRS, CDR2 YFSETQ. Trimming cost V 3 bases and J 5 bases, with 14 bases left between them. This CDR3 is built from 14 residues. The CDR3 sequence: CASSSQGFGETQYF. The CDR3 DNA reads as TGCGCCAGCAGCTCGCAGGGATTTGGGGAGACCCAGTACTTC.

V is TRBV7-2 and J is TRBJ2-7; D gene uncertain. Germline assignment: CDR1 SGHTA and CDR2 FQGNSA. V was shortened by 2 bases and J by 6 bases, with 14 bases between the two germline ends. This CDR3 contains 14 residues. This chain's CDR3 is CASSLQIVPSEQYF. DNA of the CDR3: TGTGCCAGCAGCTTACAGATAGTTCCATCCGAGCAGTACTTC.

This clone has only a few counts. The J gene is TRBJ2-1, the V gene TRBV7-2; a possible D gene is TRBD2 (5 bases). The CDR3 is made up of 15 amino acids. V shed 2 bases and J shed 2 bases, with 10 bases lying between them. Germline CDR1 SGHTA, CDR2 FQGNSA. CDR3 nucleotides: TGTGCCAGCAGCTTACAAGTCGGGGCCTACAATGAGCAGTTCTTC. Translated: CASSLQVGAYNEQFF.

J is TRBJ2-7 and V is TRBV9; possibly TRBD2 for D (6 bases). The CDR3 sequence is 14 residues long. The germline V gene encodes CDR1 SGDLS and CDR2 YYNGEE. The ends were cut back, 1 base at V and 3 bases at J, with 11 bases in the middle. CDR3 in amino acids: CASSVSGFNYEQYF. CDR3 DNA: TGTGCCAGCAGCGTAAGCGGGTTCAACTACGAGCAGTACTTC.

This clone was picked up a small number of times. V is TRBV6-6 and J is TRBJ1-1, with unresolved D. Trimming pared 3 bases from V and 1 base from J, leaving 6 bases between. CDR1 is MNHNY and CDR2 is SVGAGI in the germline V gene (reference sequence). The CDR3 has 13 residues. The CDR3 DNA follows: TGTGCCAGCAGTTATGATAGGAACACTGAAGCTTTCTTT. It specifies CASSYDRNTEAFF.

The rearrangement links TRBV6-1 to TRBJ2-2; no firm D call. Germline assignment: CDR1 MNHNS and CDR2 SASEGT. The length of the CDR3 is 15 residues. V was shortened by 6 bases and J by 0 bases, with 11 bases between the two germline ends. The CDR3 spells CASRSDLANTGELFF. The CDR3, as DNA: TGTGCCAGCAGGTCCGACCTTGCGAACACCGGGGAGCTGTTTTTT.

This clone came up a few times. The genes are TRBV6-5 and TRBJ1-2, with D possibly being TRBD1 (6 bases). Trimming left V 0 bases short and J 2 bases short, with 10 bases between. The CDR3 is made up of 15 amino acids. CDR1 and CDR2 (germline): MNHEY, SVGAGI. The CDR3 sequence: CASSYSQTGNYGYTF. CDR3 DNA sequence: TGTGCCAGCAGTTACTCTCAGACAGGCAACTATGGCTACACCTTC.

Regarding this clone: It may be a read error: a sequence one base away is much more abundant. This chain joins TRBV19 and TRBJ1-5; D gene uncertain. Germline V gene data show CDR1 as LNHDA and CDR2 as SQIVND (reference sequence). Between the trimmed V and J ends, which lost 7 bases and 2 bases, there was a span of 12 bases. This CDR3 has 14 amino acids. The CDR3 here is CASTFSMGNQPQHF. The CDR3 nucleotides read TGTGCCAGTACTTTTTCAATGGGCAATCAGCCCCAGCATTTT.

The chain has TRBV5-1 and TRBJ2-7; D may be TRBD2 (6 bases). The CDR3 contains 15 residues. Germline V gene data show CDR1 as SGHRS and CDR2 as YFSETQ. Trimming stripped 0 bases from V and 8 bases from J, with 18 bases between. The chain's CDR3 is CASSLELARGEKQYF. CDR3 coding DNA: TGCGCCAGCAGCTTGGAGCTAGCGCGAGGGGAGAAGCAGTACTTC.

This clone was counted a few times. V gene TRBV10-3 combines with J gene TRBJ2-3; 12 bases fit TRBD2. Trimming cost V 3 bases and J 7 bases; bases outside gene matches: 8. The germline V gene encodes CDR1 ENHRY and CDR2 SYGVKD. This CDR3 is 16 amino acids long. The CDR3 region is CAISDPSGGAVYTQYF. In DNA, the CDR3 is TGTGCCATCAGTGACCCTAGCGGGGGGGCCGTCTATACGCAGTATTTT.

This chain joins TRBV11-2 and TRBJ2-1; no definite D call. The V end lost 0 bases, the J end lost 9 bases, and 9 bases lay between the germline ends. CDR1 SGHAT and CDR2 FQNNGV come from the germline V gene. The CDR3 totals 13 residues. CDR3 sequence (DNA): TGTGCCAGCAGCTTAGAAAGGGTTGGTGAGCAGTTCTTC. Encoded protein: CASSLERVGEQFF.

This clone was detected a few times. This chain uses TRBV19 with TRBJ2-5; unclear D gene. The CDR3 contains 13 residues. Germline CDR1 reads LNHDA; CDR2 reads SQIVND (reference sequence). Trimming removed 3 bases at V and 5 bases at J, with 10 bases between. Here the CDR3 DNA reads TGTGCCAGTAGTATTGTTGCTTTTGAGACCCAGTACTTC. The encoded protein is CASSIVAFETQYF.

The chain links TRBV18 to TRBJ2-7; no clear D gene. This CDR3 region has 13 residues. Germline CDR1 is KGHSH and CDR2 is LQKENI. V was pared by 3 bases and J by 0 bases, with 6 bases between. This CDR3 is CASSPGFSYEQYF. The CDR3 DNA reads TGTGCCAGCTCACCTGGATTCTCCTACGAGCAGTACTTC.

This chain joins TRBV6-5 and TRBJ2-6; D may match TRBD1 or TRBD2 (5 bases each). The CDR3 consists of 15 residues. The germline gives CDR1 MNHEY, CDR2 SVGAGI. V was trimmed by 0 bases and J by 7 bases, leaving 10 bases between them. The CDR3 DNA sequence: TGTGCCAGCAGTTACTCGGGGGTTGGAGCCAACGTCCTGACTTTC. Translated, it gives CASSYSGVGANVLTF.